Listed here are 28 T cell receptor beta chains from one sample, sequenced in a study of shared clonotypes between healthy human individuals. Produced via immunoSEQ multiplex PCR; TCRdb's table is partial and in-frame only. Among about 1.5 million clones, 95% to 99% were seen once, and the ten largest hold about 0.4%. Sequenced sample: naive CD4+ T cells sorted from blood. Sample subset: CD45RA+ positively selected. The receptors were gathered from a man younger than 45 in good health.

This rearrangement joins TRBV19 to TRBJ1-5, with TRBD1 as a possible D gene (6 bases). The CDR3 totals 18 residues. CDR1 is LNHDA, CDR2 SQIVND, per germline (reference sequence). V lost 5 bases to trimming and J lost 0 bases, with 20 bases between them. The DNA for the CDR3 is TGTGCCAGTAGTTGGGGGCGGAACAAGGCGACTAGCAATCAGCCCCAGCATTTT. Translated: CASSWGRNKATSNQPQHF.

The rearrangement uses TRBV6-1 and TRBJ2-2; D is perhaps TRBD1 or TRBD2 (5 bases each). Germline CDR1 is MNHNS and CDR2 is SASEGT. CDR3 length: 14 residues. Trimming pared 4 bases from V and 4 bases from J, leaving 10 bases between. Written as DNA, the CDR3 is TGTGCCAGCAGTGGGGGACCGACCACCGGGGAGCTGTTTTTT. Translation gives CASSGGPTTGELFF.

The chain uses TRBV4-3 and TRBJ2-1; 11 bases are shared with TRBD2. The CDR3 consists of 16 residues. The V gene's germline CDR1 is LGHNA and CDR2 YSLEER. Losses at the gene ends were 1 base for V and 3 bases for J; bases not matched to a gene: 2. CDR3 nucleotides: TGCGCCAGCAGCCAAGTAGCGGGAGGGGTCTACAATGAGCAGTTCTTC. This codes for CASSQVAGGVYNEQFF.

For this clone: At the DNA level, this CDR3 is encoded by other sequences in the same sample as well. The CDR3 is CASSLGRNYGYTF. Here the CDR3 DNA reads TGTGCCAGCAGTTTAGGGAGAAACTATGGCTACACCTTC. This chain uses TRBV28 with TRBJ1-2; no definite D call. The CDR3 is 13 residues long. Germline CDR1 reads MDHEN; CDR2 reads SYDVKM. The V and J ends lost 2 bases and 2 bases respectively, with 6 bases between them.

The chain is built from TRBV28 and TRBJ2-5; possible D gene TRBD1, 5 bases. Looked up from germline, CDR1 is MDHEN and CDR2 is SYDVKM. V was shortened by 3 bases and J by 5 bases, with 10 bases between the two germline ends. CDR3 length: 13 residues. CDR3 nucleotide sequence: TGTGCCAGCAGTTTTGGGGCATGGGAGACCCAGTACTTC. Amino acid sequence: CASSFGAWETQYF.

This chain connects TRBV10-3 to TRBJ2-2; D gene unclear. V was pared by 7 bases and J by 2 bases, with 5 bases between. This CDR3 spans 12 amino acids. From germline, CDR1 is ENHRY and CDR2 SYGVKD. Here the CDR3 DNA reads TGTGCCATCAAGATAAACACCGGGGAGCTGTTTTTT. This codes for CAIKINTGELFF.

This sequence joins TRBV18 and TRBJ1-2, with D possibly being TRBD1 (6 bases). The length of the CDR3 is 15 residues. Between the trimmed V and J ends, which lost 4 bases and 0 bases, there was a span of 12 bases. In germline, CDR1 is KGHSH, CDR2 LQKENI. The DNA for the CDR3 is TGTGCCAGCTCACTCTCGACAGGAGCTAACTATGGCTACACCTTC. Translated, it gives CASSLSTGANYGYTF.

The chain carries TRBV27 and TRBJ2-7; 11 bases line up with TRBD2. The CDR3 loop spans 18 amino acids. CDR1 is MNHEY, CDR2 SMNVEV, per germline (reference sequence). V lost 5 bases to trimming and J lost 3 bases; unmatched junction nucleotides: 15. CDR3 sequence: CASSLLGGTSGRGYEQYF. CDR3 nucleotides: TGTGCCAGCAGTCTCCTAGGGGGTACTAGCGGGAGAGGCTACGAGCAGTACTTC.

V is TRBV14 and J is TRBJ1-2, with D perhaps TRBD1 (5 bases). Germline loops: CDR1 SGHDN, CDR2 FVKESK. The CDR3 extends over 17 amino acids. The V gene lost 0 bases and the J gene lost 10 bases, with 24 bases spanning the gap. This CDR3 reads CASSQDKVWRGYHLYTF. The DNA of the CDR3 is TGTGCCAGCAGCCAAGATAAGGTTTGGAGGGGCTACCACCTCTACACCTTC.

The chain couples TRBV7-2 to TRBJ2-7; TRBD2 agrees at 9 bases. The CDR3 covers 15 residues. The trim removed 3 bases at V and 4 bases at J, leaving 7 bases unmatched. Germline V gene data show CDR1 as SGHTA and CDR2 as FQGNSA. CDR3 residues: CASSLDRTSVYEQYF. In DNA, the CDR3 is TGTGCCAGCAGCTTGGATAGGACTAGCGTTTACGAGCAGTACTTC.

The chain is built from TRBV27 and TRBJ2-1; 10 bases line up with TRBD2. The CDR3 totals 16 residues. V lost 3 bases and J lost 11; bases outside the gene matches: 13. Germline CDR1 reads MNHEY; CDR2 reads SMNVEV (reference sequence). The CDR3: CASSFSSLAGDPKQFF. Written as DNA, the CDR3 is TGTGCCAGCAGTTTTTCGTCCCTAGCGGGAGACCCTAAGCAGTTCTTC.

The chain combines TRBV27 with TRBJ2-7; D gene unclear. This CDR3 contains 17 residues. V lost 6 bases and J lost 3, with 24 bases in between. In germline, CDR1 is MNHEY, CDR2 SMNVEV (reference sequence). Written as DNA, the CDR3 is TGTGCCAGCAGCCAAACAACACGGCCGATATCTTTCTACGAGCAGTACTTC. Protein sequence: CASSQTTRPISFYEQYF.

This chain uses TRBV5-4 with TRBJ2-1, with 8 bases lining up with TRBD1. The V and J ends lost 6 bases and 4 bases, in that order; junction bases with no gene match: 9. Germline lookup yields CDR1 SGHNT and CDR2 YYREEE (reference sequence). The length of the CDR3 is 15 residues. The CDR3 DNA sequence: TGTGCCAGCAACTTCAGGGGGCAGTTTTACAATGAGCAGTTCTTC. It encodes CASNFRGQFYNEQFF.

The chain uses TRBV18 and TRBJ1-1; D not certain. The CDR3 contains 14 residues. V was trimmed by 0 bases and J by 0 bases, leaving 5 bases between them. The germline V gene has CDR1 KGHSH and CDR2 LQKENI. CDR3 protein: CASSPPALNTEAFF. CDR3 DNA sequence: TGTGCCAGCTCACCACCCGCCCTGAACACTGAAGCTTTCTTT.

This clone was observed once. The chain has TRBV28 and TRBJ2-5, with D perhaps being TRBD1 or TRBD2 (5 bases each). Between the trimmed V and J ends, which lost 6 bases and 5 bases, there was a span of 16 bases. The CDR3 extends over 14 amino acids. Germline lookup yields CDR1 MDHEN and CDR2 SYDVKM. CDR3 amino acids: CASRVAGSVETQYF. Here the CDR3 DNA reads TGTGCCAGCAGGGTGGCAGGGAGTGTGGAGACCCAGTACTTC. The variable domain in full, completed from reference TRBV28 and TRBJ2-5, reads DVKVTQSSRYLVKRTGEKVFLECVQDMDHENMFWYRQDPGLGLRLIYFSYDVKMKEKGDIPEGYSVSREKKERFSLILESASTNQTSMYLCASRVAGSVETQYFGPGTRLLVL.

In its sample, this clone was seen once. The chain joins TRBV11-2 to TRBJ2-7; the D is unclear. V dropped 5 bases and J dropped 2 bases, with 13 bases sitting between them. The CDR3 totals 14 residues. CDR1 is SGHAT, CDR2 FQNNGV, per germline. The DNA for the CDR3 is TGTGCCAGCAGCCTTGACGACATCGCCTACGAGCAGTACTTC. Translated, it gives CASSLDDIAYEQYF.

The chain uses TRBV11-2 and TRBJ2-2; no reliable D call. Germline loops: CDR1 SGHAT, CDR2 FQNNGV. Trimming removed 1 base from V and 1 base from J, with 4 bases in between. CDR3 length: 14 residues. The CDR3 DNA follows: TGTGCCAGCAGCTTAGTCATGAACACCGGGGAGCTGTTTTTT. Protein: CASSLVMNTGELFF.

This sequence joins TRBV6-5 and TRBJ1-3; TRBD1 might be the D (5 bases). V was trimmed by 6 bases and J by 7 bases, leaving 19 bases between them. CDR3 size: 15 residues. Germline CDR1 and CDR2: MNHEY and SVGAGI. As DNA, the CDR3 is TGTGCCAGCAGACCCGGGACCCTGGGTTTGAACACCATATATTTT. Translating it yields CASRPGTLGLNTIYF.

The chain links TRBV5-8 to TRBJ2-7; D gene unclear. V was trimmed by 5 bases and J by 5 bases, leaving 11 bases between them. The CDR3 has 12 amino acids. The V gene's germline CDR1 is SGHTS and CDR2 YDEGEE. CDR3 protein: CASSPWVDEQYF. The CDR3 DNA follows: TGTGCCAGCAGTCCGTGGGTCGACGAGCAGTACTTC. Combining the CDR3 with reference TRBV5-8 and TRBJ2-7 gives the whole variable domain EAGVTQSPTHLIKTRGQQATLRCSPISGHTSVYWYQQALGLGLQFLLWYDEGEERNRGNFPPRFSGRQFPNYSSELNVNALELEDSALYLCASSPWVDEQYFGPGTRLTVT.

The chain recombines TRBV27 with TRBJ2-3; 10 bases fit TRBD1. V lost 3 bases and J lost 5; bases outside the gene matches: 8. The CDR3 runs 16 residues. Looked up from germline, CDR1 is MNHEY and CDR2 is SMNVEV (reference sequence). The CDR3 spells CASSFDRGRMGDTQYF. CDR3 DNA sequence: TGTGCCAGCAGTTTTGACAGGGGGCGGATGGGAGATACGCAGTATTTT.

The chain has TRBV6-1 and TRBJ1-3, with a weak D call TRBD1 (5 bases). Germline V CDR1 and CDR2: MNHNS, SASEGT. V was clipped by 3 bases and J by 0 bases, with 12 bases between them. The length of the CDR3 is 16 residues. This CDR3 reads CASSDPRDGSGNTIYF. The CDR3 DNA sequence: TGTGCCAGCAGTGACCCCCGGGACGGCTCTGGAAACACCATATATTTT.

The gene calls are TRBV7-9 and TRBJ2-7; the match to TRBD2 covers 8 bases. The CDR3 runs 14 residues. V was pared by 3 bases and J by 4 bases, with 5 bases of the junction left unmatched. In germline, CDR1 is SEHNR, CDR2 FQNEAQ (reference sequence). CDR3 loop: CASSFGLAKYEQYF. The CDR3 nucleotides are TGTGCCAGCAGCTTTGGACTAGCCAAGTACGAGCAGTACTTC.

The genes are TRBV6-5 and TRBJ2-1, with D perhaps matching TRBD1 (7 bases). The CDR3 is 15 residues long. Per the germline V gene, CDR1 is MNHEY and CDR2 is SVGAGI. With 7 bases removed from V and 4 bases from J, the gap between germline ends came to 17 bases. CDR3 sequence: CASNPGGTPYNEQFF. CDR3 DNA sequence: TGTGCCAGCAATCCAGGGGGGACACCATACAATGAGCAGTTCTTC.

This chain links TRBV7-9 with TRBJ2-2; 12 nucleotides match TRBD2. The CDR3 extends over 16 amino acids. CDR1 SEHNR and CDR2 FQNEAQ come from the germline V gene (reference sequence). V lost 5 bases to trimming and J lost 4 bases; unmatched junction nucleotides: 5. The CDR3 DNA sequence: TGTGCCAGCAGCCAAGGGACTAGCGGGTCCACCGGGGAGCTGTTTTTT. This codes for CASSQGTSGSTGELFF.

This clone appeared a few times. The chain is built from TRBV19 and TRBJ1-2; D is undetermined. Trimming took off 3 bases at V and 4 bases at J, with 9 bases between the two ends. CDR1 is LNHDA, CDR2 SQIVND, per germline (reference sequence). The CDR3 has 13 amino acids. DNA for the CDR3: TGTGCCAGTAGTATCGGCCAGAGCTATGGCTACACCTTC. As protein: CASSIGQSYGYTF.

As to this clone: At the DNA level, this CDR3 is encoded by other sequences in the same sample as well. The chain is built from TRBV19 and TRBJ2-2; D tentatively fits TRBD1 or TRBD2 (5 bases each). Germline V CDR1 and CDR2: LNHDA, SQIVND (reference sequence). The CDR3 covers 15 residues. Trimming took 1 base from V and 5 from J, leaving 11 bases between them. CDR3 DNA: TGTGCCAGTAGTATAGGGGGCGCGGGTACCGGGGAGCTGTTTTTT. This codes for CASSIGGAGTGELFF.

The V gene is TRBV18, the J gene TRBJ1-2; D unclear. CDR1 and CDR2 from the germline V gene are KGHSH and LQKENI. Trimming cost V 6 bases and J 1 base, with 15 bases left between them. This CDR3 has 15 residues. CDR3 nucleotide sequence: TGTGCCAGCTCTCCAACGGGCCAAGATAACTATGGCTACACCTTC. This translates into CASSPTGQDNYGYTF.

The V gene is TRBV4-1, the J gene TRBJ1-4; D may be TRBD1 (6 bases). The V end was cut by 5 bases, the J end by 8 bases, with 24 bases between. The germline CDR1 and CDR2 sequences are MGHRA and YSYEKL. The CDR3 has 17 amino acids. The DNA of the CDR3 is TGCGCCAGCAGCGGGGGCAGGGCCCATGGGCCGCGGGAAAAACTGTTTTTT. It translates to CASSGGRAHGPREKLFF.